A selection of T cell receptor beta chains follows, all from one sample in a study of Graves' ophthalmopathy and Graves' hyperthyroidism. MiXCR, applied by TCRdb to the multiplex PCR reads, yields one record per CDR3 protein. The sample comprises some 400,000 distinct CDR3 sequences, 18% of which are singletons, and 1.5% to 2% rests with the top ten. The source material was peripheral blood. These receptors were obtained from a woman between 18 and 30 years old with Graves' ophthalmopathy. CDR3s include the opening cysteine and the closing phenylalanine or tryptophan.

v_gene: TRBV27; j_gene: TRBJ1-1; CDR3aa: CASSSGSLDTEAFF
v_gene: TRBV19; j_gene: TRBJ2-2; CDR3aa: CASSIWGSGELFF
v_gene: TRBV18; j_gene: TRBJ2-7; CDR3aa: CASSSRQGARDEQYF
v_gene: TRBV30; j_gene: TRBJ1-5; CDR3aa: CACQSDSNQPQHF
v_gene: TRBV20-1; j_gene: TRBJ1-6; CDR3aa: CSASKGSSYNSPLHF
v_gene: TRBV29-1; j_gene: TRBJ2-2; CDR3aa: CSVEPASGRIGELFF
v_gene: TRBV28; j_gene: TRBJ2-7; CDR3aa: CASSRKRGSSYEQYF
v_gene: TRBV6-1; j_gene: TRBJ2-4; CDR3aa: CASSAPWAKNIQYF
v_gene: TRBV10-1; j_gene: TRBJ1-3; CDR3aa: CASNGPPGNTIYF
v_gene: TRBV12-3/TRBV12-4; j_gene: TRBJ1-1; CDR3aa: CASSYRGDTTEAFF
v_gene: TRBV12-3/TRBV12-4; j_gene: TRBJ2-7; CDR3aa: CASSLESGRVDEQYF
v_gene: TRBV4-3; j_gene: TRBJ1-5; CDR3aa: CASSQDARDGLNQPQHF
v_gene: TRBV12-3/TRBV12-4; j_gene: TRBJ1-5; CDR3aa: CASSPGLGGNQPQHF
v_gene: TRBV7-2; j_gene: TRBJ2-7; CDR3aa: CASSPDRGGSYEQYF
v_gene: TRBV6-5; j_gene: TRBJ1-1; CDR3aa: CASSVQGVNTEAFF
v_gene: TRBV28; j_gene: TRBJ1-2; CDR3aa: CASRRGGIYGYTF
v_gene: TRBV16; j_gene: TRBJ1-5; CDR3aa: CASSHPQVDQPQHF
v_gene: TRBV11-2; j_gene: TRBJ2-7; CDR3aa: CASSSRSATYGRTYEQYF
v_gene: TRBV4-1; j_gene: TRBJ1-6; CDR3aa: CASSQDWAPRTPLHF
v_gene: TRBV7-2; j_gene: TRBJ2-7; CDR3aa: CASSLGGGGYEQYF
v_gene: TRBV6-1; j_gene: TRBJ2-7; CDR3aa: CASSARSQGQYF
v_gene: TRBV20-1; j_gene: TRBJ1-5; CDR3aa: CSASRQGVAQPQHF
v_gene: TRBV28; j_gene: TRBJ2-7; CDR3aa: CASTWAASSSYEQYF
v_gene: TRBV9; j_gene: TRBJ2-2; CDR3aa: CASSVDGGIPGELFF
v_gene: TRBV7-2; j_gene: TRBJ1-2; CDR3aa: CASSLAGTGINYGYTF
v_gene: TRBV13; j_gene: TRBJ2-7; CDR3aa: CASSSQGTSGSRSSYEQYF